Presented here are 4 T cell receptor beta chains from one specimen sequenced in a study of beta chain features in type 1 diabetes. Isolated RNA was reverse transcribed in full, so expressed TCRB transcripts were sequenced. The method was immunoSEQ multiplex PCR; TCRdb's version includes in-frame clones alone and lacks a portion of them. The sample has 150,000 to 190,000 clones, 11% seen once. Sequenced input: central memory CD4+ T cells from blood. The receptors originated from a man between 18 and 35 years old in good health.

The CDR3 nucleotides are TGCGCCAGCAGCCGGGGTCGGGCTTATGGCTACACCTTC. Its translation is CASSRGRAYGYTF. V and J are TRBV4-3 and TRBJ1-2; D gene uncertain. Germline values: CDR1 LGHNA, CDR2 YSLEER. This CDR3 region has 13 residues. The V and J ends lost 4 bases and 5 bases respectively, with 11 bases between them.

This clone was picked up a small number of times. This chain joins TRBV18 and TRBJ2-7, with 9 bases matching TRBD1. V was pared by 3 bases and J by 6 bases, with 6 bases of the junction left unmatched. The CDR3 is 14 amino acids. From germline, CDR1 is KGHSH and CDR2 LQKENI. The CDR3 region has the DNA TGTGCCAGCTCACCTGGGACAGGGTTCCGCGAGCAGTACTTC. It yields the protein CASSPGTGFREQYF.

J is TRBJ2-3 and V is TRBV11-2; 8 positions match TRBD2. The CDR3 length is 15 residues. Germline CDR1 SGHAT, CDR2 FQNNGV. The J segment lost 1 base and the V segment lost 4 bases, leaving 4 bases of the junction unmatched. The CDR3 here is CASSYSTSGTDTQYF. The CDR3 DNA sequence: TGTGCCAGCAGCTACTCGACTAGCGGCACAGATACGCAGTATTTT.

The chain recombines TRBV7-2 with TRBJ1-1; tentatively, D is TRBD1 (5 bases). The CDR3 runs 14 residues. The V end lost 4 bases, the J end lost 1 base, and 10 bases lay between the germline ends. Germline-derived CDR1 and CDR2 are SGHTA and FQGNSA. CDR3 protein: CASSWGRQNTEAFF. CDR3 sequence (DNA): TGTGCCAGCAGCTGGGGACGGCAGAACACTGAAGCTTTCTTT.